This TCR beta chain was sequenced during a study of T cell responses to AZD1222 COVID-19 vaccine. Across the whole study: Second doses that came at about 4 or about 12 weeks were put together. Study-wide findings and caveats: Donors skewed white British and female; clonal diversity was possibly underestimated. Reportedly, nearly half the spike-specific TCRs target unmutated variant regions. Two AZD1222 doses significantly raised spike-specific TCR breadth and depth over controls.

About this clone: Its target is not known.

Clones were read by immunoSEQ multiplex PCR, and TCRdb kept only the in-frame ones, dropping some. The sample yields fewer than 200,000 clones, roughly 92% seen once. This clonotype was obtained from an adult in good health. The sample in question was peripheral blood, obtained on day 0 of AZD1222 vaccination.

The CDR3 here is CASSRWGGEKLFF. The CDR3 bases are TGTGCCAGCAGCCGATGGGGGGGGGAAAAACTGTTTTTT. The chain employs TRBV2 and TRBJ1-4; possibly TRBD1 for D (5 bases). Trimming took 6 bases from V and 8 from J, leaving 13 bases between them. Germline-derived CDR1 and CDR2 are SNHLY and FYNNEI. This CDR3 has 13 amino acids.